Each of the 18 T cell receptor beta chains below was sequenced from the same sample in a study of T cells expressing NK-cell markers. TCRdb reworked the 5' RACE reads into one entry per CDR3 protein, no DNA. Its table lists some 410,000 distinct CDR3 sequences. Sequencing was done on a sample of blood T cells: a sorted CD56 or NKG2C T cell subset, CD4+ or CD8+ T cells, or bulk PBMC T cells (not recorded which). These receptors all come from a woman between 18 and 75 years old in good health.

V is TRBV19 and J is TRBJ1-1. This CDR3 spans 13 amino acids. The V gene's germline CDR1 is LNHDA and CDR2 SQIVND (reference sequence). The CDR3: CASKGGLSTEAFF.

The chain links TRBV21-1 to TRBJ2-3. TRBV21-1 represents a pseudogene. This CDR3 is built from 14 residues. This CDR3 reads CASSRDRATDTQYF.

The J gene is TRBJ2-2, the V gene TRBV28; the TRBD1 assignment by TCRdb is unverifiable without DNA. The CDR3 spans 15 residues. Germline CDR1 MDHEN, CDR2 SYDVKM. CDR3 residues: CASRVPTLNTGELFF.

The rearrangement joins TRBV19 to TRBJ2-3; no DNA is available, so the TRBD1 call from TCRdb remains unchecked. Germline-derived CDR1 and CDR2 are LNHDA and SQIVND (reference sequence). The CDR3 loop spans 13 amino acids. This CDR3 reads CASSKGTGGTQYF. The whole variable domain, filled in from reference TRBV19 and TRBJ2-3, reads DGGITQSPKYLFRKEGQNVTLSCEQNLNHDAMYWYRQDPGQGLRLIYYSQIVNDFQKGDIAEGYSVSREKKESFPLTVTSAQKNPTAFYLCASSKGTGGTQYFGPGTRLTVL.

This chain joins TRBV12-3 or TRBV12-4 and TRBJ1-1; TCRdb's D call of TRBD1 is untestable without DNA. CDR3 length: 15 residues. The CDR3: CASSHTQGVDTEAFF.

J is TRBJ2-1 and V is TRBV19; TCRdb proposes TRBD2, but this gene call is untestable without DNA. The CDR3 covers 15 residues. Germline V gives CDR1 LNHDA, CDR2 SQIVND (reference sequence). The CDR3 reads CASSIGRLVVNEQFF.

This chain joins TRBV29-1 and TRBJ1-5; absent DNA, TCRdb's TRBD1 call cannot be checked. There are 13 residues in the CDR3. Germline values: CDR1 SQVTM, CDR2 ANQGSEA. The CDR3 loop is CSATDSRNQPQHF. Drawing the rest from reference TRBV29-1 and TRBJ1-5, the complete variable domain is SAVISQKPSRDICQRGTSLTIQCQVDSQVTMMFWYRQQPGQSLTLIATANQGSEATYESGFVIDKFPISRPNLTFSTLTVSNMSPEDSSIYLCSATDSRNQPQHFGDGTRLSIL.

The CDR3 reads CASSLGAGHGEKLFF. The rearrangement joins TRBV7-8 to TRBJ1-4. The V gene's germline CDR1 is SGHVS and CDR2 FQNEAQ. The CDR3 contains 15 residues.

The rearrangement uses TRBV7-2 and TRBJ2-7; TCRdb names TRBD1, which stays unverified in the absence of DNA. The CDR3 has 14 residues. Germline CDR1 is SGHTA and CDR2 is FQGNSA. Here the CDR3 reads CASSFETGAYEQYF. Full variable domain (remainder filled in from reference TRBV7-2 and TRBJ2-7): GAGVSQSPSNKVTEKGKDVELRCDPISGHTALYWYRQSLGQGLEFLIYFQGNSAPDKSGLPSDRFSAERTGGSVSTLTIQRTQQEDSAVYLCASSFETGAYEQYFGPGTRLTVT.

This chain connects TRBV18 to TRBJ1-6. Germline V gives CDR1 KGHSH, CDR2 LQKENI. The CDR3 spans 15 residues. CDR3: CASSPLDSYNSPLHF.

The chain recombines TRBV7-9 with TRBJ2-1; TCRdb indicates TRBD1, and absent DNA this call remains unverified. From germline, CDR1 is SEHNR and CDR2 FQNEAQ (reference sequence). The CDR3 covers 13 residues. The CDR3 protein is CASSPPSSNEQFF.

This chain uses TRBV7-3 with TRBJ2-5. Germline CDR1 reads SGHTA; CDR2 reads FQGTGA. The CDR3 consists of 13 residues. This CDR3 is CASSLTQQETQYF.

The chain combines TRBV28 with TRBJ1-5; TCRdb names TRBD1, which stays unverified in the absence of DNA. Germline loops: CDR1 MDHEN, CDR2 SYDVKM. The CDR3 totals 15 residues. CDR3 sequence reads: CASSLGDRLNQPQHF.

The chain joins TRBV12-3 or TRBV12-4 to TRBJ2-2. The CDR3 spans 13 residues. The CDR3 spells CASSIPNTGELFF.

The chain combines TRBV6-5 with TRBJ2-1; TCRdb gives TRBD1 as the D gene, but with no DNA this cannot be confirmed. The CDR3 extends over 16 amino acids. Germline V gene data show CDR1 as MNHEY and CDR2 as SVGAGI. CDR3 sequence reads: CASSYPSRDPYNEQFF.

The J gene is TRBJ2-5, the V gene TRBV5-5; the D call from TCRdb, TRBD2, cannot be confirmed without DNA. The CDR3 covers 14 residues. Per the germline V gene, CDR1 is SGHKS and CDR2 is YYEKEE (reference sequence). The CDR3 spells CASSLEWARETQYF.

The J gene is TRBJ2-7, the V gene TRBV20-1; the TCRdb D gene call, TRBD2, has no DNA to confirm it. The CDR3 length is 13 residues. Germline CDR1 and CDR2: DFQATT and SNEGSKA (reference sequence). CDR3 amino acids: CSARSGFSYEQYF.

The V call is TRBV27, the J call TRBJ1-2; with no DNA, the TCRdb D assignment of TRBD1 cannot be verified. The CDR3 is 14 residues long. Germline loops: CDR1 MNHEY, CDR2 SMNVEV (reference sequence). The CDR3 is CASSLNGQYYGYTF.